This section outlines one T cell receptor beta chain sequence together with its context. Its specificity is not known. Germline V gene lookup returns CDR1 SEHNR and CDR2 FQNEAQ (reference sequence). V gave up 5 bases and J gave up 3 bases, with 13 bases separating them. The CDR3 totals 15 residues. TCRdb keeps only in-frame clones here, not all; method: immunoSEQ multiplex PCR. The sample consists of under 40,000 clones, around 71% of them appearing once. The data stem from a study of STAT5B mutations in CD4+ large granular lymphocyte leukemia. Findings of the study overall: Patient CD4-sorted repertoires looked more clonal than healthy CD4+ repertoires, even without putative leukemic clones.

This TCR was sampled from a human donor in good health. The chain combines TRBV7-9 with TRBJ2-2, with D perhaps TRBD1 (6 bases). The sample consisted of CD4+ T cells from blood buffy coats. CDR3 in amino acids: CASSPRTDYTGELFF. The CDR3 DNA follows: TGTGCCAGCAGCCCTCGGACAGATTACACCGGGGAGCTGTTTTTT.